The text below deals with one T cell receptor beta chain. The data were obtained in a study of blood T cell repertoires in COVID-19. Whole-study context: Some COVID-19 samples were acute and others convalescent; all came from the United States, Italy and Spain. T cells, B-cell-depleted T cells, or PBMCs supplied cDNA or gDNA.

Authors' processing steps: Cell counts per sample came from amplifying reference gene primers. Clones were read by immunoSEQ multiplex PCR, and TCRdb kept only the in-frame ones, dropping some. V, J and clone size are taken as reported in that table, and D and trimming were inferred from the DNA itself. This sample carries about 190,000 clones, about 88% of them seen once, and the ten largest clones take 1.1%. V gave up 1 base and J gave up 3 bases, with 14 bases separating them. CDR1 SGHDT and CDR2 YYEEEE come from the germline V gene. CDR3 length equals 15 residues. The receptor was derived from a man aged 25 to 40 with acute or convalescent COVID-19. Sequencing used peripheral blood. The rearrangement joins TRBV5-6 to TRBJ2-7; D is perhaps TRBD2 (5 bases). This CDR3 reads CASSLYLAVFYEQYF. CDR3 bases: TGTGCCAGCAGCTTGTATCTAGCCGTTTTCTACGAGCAGTACTTC.